This record covers a single T cell receptor (beta chain). The sample is drawn from a study of blood T cell repertoires in COVID-19. For the study at large: PBMCs, B-cell-depleted T cells, or T cells provided the cDNA or gDNA that made up the material.

V gave up 2 bases and J gave up 6 bases; unmatched junction bases: 13. CDR3 size: 16 residues. Germline-derived CDR1 and CDR2 are GTSNPN and SVGIG (reference sequence). Study processing details: From reference gene primer amplification, estimates of nucleated cell counts were derived. TCRdb keeps only in-frame clones here, not all; method: immunoSEQ multiplex PCR. V and J calls and clone size are given by that table; D and trimming were obtained from the DNA. The table records about 100,000 clones, roughly four fifths of them present only once. The TCR originated in a man aged 80 or over with COVID-19, enrolled during active disease. The chain carries TRBV30 and TRBJ2-1, with 7 bases identical to TRBD2. The sequenced sample was peripheral blood. CDR3 residues: CAWSIGYQGLSNEQFF. The CDR3 nucleotides are TGTGCCTGGAGTATCGGATACCAGGGACTATCCAATGAGCAGTTCTTC.